Listed below are T cell receptor beta chains from one sample, sequenced in a study of shared clonotypes between healthy human individuals. Profiling relied on immunoSEQ multiplex PCR, and the TCRdb table lists in-frame clones only, not all of them. The repertoire consists of millions of clones, with 85% to 95% occurring once and the leading ten covering 0.14%. Sequencing was done on a sample of naive CD4+ T cells sorted from blood. Source of these receptors: a man younger than 35 in good health. Both conserved end residues are trimmed from each CDR3. Clone size, where shown, is once, few, many, or a class for clones that have expanded.

once,TRBJ1-4,TRBV5-6,ASSAEGQGDQKLF
.,TRBJ2-2,TRBV10-3,AIGASGNTGELF
.,TRBJ2-7,TRBV25-1,ASSDGGVDEQY
.,TRBJ2-7,TRBV5-1,ASSLLAGAYEQY
.,TRBJ1-3,TRBV6-5,ASSYGGSFSGNTIY
.,TRBJ2-5,TRBV20-1,SAQYQETQY
.,TRBJ2-5,TRBV28,ASMRTQETQY
.,TRBJ2-5,TRBV5-1,ASSSGPTETQY
.,TRBJ2-1,TRBV2,ASTRLAGQSYNEQF
.,TRBJ2-7,TRBV6-6,ASRRREEQY
.,TRBJ2-5,TRBV19,ASSMLAGVQTQY
once,TRBJ1-1,TRBV10-3,ATAPGANTEAF
.,TRBJ1-2,TRBV28,ASSLEGAREGYT
.,TRBJ1-2,TRBV12-5,ASTRDRYYGYT
.,TRBJ1-2,TRBV19,ASSTGTGYYGYT
.,TRBJ2-5,TRBV7-8,ASSLGAGGQETQY
once,TRBJ2-3,TRBV5-6,ASSLAWLESTDTQY
.,TRBJ2-3,TRBV5-1,ASSSQTSGTDTQY
.,TRBJ2-7,TRBV5-1,ASSLRQGASEQY
.,TRBJ2-7,TRBV5-1,ASSLEQGLYEQY
.,TRBJ2-3,TRBV27,ASRMRSFRQDTTDTQY
.,TRBJ2-1,TRBV10-3,AISGQREVLNEQF